One T cell receptor (beta chain) is described in this entry. The antigen is undetermined. This specimen comes from a study of cytotoxic CD8 clonotypes in ibrutinib-treated CLL. Study-wide results and limits: Baseline levels were approached again at progression, after clonality had risen at ibrutinib response.

Measured with immunoSEQ multiplex PCR; TCRdb has only the in-frame clones, and not every one. The sample includes around 150,000 clones, around 84% of them seen just once. The CDR3 covers 17 residues. V was pared by 4 bases and J by 3 bases, with 21 bases between. The germline V gene encodes CDR1 LGHNA and CDR2 YNFKEQ. TCR beta libraries used roughly 1.8 micrograms of DNA from cryopreserved PBMCs. The sequence was obtained from a human donor with chronic lymphocytic leukemia. The chain has TRBV4-2 and TRBJ1-1; D remains unclear. Sequencing used PBMCs, obtained after 36 months of ibrutinib treatment. Here the CDR3 DNA reads TGTGCCAGCAGCCGGCCTCGGGGAGCGGCGGTTGACACTGAAGCTTTCTTT. Translating it yields CASSRPRGAAVDTEAFF.